Sequencing of this TCR beta chain was carried out in a study of cytomegalovirus exposure and HLA in healthy donors. Overall study context: Inside one of the first data releases sat around 77 million unique TCRs taken from HLA-typed donors.

General study points: For most TCR beta V segments, an earlier analysis put the productive rate at about 87% or about 30% of the time. In a later analysis, around 18,000 TCR beta sequences were associated with HLA alleles at 0.05 false discovery rate. Of the V segments, some could not be distinguished, including TRBV6-2 and TRBV6-3, and were excluded.

Points on this clone: The antigen is unknown.

Germline V gives CDR1 SNHLY, CDR2 FYNNEI. After removal of 3 bases from V and 5 bases from J, the junction contained 6 bases not matched to a gene. The CDR3 extends over 15 amino acids. It was with 60 Vbeta and 13 Jbeta primers that the PCR ran. Clones were sequenced by immunoSEQ multiplex PCR, and TCRdb holds only the in-frame ones, with some missing. In total, the table holds just over 80,000 clones. The sample comprised PBMCs. J is TRBJ1-1 and V is TRBV2; 10 nucleotides match TRBD1. The origin of this receptor is a woman in her twenties or thirties in good health and CMV-seronegative. CDR3 residues: CASSEGTGVGTEAFF. The CDR3 DNA follows: TGTGCCAGCAGTGAGGGGACAGGGGTTGGGACTGAAGCTTTCTTT.